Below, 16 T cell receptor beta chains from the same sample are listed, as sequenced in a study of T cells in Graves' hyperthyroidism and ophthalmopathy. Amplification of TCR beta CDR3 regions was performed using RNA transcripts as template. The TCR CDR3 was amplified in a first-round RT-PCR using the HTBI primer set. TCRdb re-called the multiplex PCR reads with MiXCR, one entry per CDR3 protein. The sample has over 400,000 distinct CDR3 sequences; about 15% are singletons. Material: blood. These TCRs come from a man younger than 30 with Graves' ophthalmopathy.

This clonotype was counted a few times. The CDR3 nucleotides are TGCGCCAGCAGTTTATCGGGGGCCTTGAACACCGGGGAGCTGTTTTTT. As protein: CASSLSGALNTGELFF. The chain has TRBV5-1 and TRBJ2-2; D is perhaps TRBD1 or TRBD2 (6 bases each). The CDR3 spans 16 residues. Trimming removed 5 bases at V and 1 base at J, with 15 bases between. Germline loops: CDR1 SGHRS, CDR2 YFSETQ.

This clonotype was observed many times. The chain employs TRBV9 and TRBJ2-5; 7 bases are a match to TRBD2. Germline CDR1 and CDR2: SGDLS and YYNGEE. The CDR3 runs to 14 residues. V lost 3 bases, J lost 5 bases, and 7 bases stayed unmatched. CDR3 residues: CASSAGGGWETQYF. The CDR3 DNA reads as TGTGCCAGCAGCGCCGGCGGGGGATGGGAGACCCAGTACTTC.

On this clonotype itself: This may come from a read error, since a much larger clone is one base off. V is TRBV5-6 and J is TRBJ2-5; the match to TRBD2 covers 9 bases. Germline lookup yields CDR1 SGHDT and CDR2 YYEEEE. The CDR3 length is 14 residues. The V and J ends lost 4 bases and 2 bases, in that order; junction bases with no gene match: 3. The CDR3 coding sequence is TGTGCCAGCAGCACCCTAGCGGGGCAAGAGACCCAGTACTTC. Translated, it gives CASSTLAGQETQYF.

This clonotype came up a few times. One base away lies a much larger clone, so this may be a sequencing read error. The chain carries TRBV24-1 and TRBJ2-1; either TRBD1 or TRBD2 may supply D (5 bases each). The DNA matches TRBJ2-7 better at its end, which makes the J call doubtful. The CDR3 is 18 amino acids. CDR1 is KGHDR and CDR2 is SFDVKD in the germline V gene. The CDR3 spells CATSDLTGPPDRYNEQYF. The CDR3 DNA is TGTGCCACCAGTGATTTGACGGGACCACCCGACCGTTACAATGAGCAGTACTTC.

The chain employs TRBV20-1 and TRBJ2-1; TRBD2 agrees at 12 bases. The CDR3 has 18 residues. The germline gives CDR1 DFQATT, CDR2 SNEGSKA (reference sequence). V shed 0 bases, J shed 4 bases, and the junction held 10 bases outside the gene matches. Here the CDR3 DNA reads TGCAGTGCTAGAGATCGACTAGCGGGGGCCGCAAAGTACAATGAGCAGTTCTTC. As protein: CSARDRLAGAAKYNEQFF.

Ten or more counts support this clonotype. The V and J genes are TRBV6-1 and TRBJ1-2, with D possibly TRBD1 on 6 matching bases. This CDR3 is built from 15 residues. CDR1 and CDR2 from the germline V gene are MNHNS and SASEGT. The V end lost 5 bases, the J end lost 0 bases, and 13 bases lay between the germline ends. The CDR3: CASSRYRDSNYGYTF. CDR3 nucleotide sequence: TGTGCCAGCAGTCGCTACAGGGACTCTAACTATGGCTACACCTTC.

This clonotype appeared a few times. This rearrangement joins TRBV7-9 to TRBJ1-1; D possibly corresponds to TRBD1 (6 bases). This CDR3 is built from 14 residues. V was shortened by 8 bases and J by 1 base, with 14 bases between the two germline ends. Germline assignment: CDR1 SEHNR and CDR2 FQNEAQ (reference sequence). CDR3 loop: CASQPGGQNTEAFF. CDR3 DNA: TGTGCCAGCCAACCTGGGGGGCAGAACACTGAAGCTTTCTTT. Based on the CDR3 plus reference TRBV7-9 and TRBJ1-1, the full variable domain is DTGVSQNPRHKITKRGQNVTFRCDPISEHNRLYWYRQTLGQGPEFLTYFQNEAQLEKSRLLSDRFSAERPKGSFSTLEIQRTEQGDSAMYLCASQPGGQNTEAFFGQGTRLTVV.

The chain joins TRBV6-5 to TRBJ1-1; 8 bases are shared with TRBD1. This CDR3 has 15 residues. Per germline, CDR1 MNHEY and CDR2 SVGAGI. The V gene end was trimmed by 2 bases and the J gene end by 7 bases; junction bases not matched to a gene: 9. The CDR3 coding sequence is TGTGCCAGCAGTTACGCGTGGCAGGGGGCAGGTGAAGCTTTCTTT. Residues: CASSYAWQGAGEAFF.

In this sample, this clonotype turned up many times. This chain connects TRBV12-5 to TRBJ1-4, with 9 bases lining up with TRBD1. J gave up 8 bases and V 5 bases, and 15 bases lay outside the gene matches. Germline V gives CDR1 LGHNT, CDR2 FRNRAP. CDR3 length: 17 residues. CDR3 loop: CASGHTGTGRNLEKLFF. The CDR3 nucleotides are TGTGCTAGTGGTCATACCGGGACAGGGAGGAATTTGGAAAAACTGTTTTTT. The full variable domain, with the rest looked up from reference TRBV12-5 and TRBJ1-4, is DARVTQTPRHKVTEMGQEVTMRCQPILGHNTVFWYRQTMMQGLELLAYFRNRAPLDDSGMPKDRFSAEMPDATLATLKIQPSEPRDSAVYFCASGHTGTGRNLEKLFFGSGTQLSVL.

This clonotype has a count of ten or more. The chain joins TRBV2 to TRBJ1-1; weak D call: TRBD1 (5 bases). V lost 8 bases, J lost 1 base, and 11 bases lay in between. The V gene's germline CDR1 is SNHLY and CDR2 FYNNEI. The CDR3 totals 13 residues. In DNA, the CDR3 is TGTGCCAGCTTGAGGGGCGAGAACACTGAAGCTTTCTTT. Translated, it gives CASLRGENTEAFF.

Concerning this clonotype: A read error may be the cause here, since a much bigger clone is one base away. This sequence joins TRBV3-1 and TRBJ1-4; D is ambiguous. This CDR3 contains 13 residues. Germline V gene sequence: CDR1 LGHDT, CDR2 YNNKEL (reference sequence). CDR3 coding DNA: TGTGCCAGCAGCCTGGGGTCTAATGAAAAACCGTTTTTT. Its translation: CASSLGSNEKPFF. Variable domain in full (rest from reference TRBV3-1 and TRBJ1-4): DTAVSQTPKYLVTQMGNDKSIKCEQNLGHDTMYWYKQDSKKFLKIMFSYNNKELIINETVPNRFSPKSPDKAHLNLHINSLELGDSAVYFCASSLGSNEKPFFGSGTQLSVL.

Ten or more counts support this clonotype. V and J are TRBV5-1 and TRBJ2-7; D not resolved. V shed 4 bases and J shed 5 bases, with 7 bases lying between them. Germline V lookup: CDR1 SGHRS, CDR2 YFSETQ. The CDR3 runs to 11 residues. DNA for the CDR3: TGCGCCAGCAGCCAGGATAACGAGCAGTACTTC. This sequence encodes CASSQDNEQYF.

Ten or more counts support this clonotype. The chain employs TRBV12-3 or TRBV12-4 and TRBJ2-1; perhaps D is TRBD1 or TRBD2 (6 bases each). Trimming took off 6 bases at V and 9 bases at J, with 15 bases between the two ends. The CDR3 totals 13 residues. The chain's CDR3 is CASSPRGGGEQFF. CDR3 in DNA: TGTGCCAGCAGCCCCAGAGGGGGAGGTGAGCAGTTCTTC.

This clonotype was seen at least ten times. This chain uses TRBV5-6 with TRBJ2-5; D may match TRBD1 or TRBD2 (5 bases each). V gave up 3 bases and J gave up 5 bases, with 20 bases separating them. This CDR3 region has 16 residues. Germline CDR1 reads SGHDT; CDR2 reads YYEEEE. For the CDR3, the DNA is TGTGCCAGCAGCTCTGAAAAACGGGACGGCCCGGAGACCCAGTACTTC. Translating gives CASSSEKRDGPETQYF.

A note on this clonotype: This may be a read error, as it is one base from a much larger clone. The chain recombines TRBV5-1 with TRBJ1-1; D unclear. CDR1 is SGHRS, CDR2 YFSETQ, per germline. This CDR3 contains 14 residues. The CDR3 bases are TGCACCAGCAGCTTGGATTATAACAGAGGGGAAGCTTTCTTT. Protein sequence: CTSSLDYNRGEAFF. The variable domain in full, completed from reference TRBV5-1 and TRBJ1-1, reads KAGVTQTPRYLIKTRGQQVTLSCSPISGHRSVSWYQQTPGQGLQFLFEYFSETQRNKGNFPGRFSGRQFSNSRSEMNVSTLELGDSALYLCTSSLDYNRGEAFFGQGTRLTVV.

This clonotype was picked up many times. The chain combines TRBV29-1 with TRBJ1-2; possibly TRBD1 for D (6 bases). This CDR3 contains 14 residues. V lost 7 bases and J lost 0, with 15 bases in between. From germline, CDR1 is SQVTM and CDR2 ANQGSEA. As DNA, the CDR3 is TGCAGCGCTCCTCCTCAGGGGCCTAACTATGGCTACACCTTC. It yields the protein CSAPPQGPNYGYTF.